This TCR beta chain was recovered during a study of identifying expanded T cells in peripheral blood. The study, taken as a whole, reports: Clone count variance between approximately two-week samples rose with total template count.

The data were produced by immunoSEQ multiplex PCR, yet TCRdb's version contains in-frame clones alone and is incomplete. Of 95,000 or so clones listed, approximately 86% are singletons. CDR1 and CDR2 from the germline V gene are SGHVS and FQNEAQ. The CDR3 totals 15 residues. Trimming cost V 6 bases and J 3 bases, with 14 bases left between them. As for this clone: Its antigen is not identified.

The chain uses TRBV7-8 and TRBJ2-2; a possible D gene is TRBD1 (6 bases). This TCR came from a person aged 18 to 75 in good health. Sequencing was carried out using blood. The CDR3 region has the DNA TGTGCCAGCAGTTCTCAGGGGTCGGACACCGGGGAGCTGTTTTTT. Its protein is CASSSQGSDTGELFF.